This T cell receptor (beta chain) came from a study of spatial heterogeneity in lung cancer. Overall study: Each distinct TCR and UMI combination averaged more than ten appearances in raw reads. Study-level points and caveats: Higher tumor mutation counts went along with higher counts of expanded intratumoral alpha and beta TCRs. Tracking of ubiquitous and regional nonsynonymous mutations by counts of ubiquitous and regional expanded TCRs, respectively, was seen.

In the library, each TCR cDNA molecule bore its own unique molecular identifier. TCRdb itself ran the 5' RACE reads through MiXCR, one entry per CDR3 protein. The sample yields 7,500 to 8,000 distinct CDR3 sequences, approximately 7% seen once. Regarding time point: sample taken at primary tumor resection. Patients with untreated early-stage non-small cell lung cancer, numbering around 71, were the donors. This clonotype is deemed medium-sized. Its target is unknown. The library was prepared for alpha chains; this beta chain is a stray read, so its frequency means little. Here the sequenced sample was lung tumor tissue, taken at surgery. The source is a female donor with early-stage non-small cell lung cancer.

The DNA of the CDR3 is TGTGCCAGCAGTTTAGAGACAGGCCTTAACTATGGCTACACCTTC. It encodes CASSLETGLNYGYTF. The genes are TRBV12-3 or TRBV12-4 and TRBJ1-2, with D tentatively TRBD1 (6 bases). V was pared by 1 base and J by 1 base, with 10 bases between. The CDR3 extends over 15 amino acids.